The present TCR beta chain was sequenced within a study of cytomegalovirus exposure and HLA in healthy donors (TCRdb year 2017). Context from the whole study: According to an earlier analysis of around 600 of the donors, 200 million or so T cells yielded roughly 110 million unique TCR beta sequences and 276 Gb of sequence data. Rather than drawing on any new phenotypic data, the later analysis identified candidate immune exposures from TCR beta sequences and the way those sequences occurred across donors. An earlier analysis of 587 of the donors used high-throughput TCR beta sequencing to judge whether each TCR beta V gene segment behaved as functional or pseudogenic. HLA typing included class I and class II loci at four-digit resolution. An early release covering 500 to 750 HLA-typed donors comprised 250 to 350 gigabases of sequencing data and 65 million to 100 million unique TCR sequences. A handful of DR-DQ haplotypes were handled as single units for association and clustering because linkage in the cohort was strong. The aim of the study was to test whether cataloging public T cell receptors could identify signatures of past pathogen exposure. In a later genetic analysis, genome-wide SNP genotypes for about three fifths of the roughly 670 donors were used, and that subset was treated as a discovery cohort. Donor age, sex, ethnicity and CMV serostatus were collected together with the repertoire data. Along with the approximately 600-subject first cohort, a separate validation cohort of 120 different subjects was used. The genetic ancestry cluster associated with self-reported Caucasian donors included 80% to 90% of the roughly 400 genotyped donors. Using immunosequencing, the study profiled T cell repertoires from some 670 subjects and related those repertoires to cytomegalovirus serostatus. Typing coverage varied by locus: 629-630 donors for A, B, C, DRB1 and DQB1; around 560 for DQA1; nearly 610 for DPA1; fewer than 480 for DPB1. Across some 400 genotyped donors of the cohort, an average of approximately 240,000 unique TCR beta nucleotide sequences per donor were sequenced, and 15% to 20% of those sequences were non-productive. The study combined high-throughput TCR immunosequencing, statistical association of individual TCRs with disease status, and machine learning to predict cytomegalovirus infection status. A later analysis re-examined previously published TCR beta repertoires from roughly 720 donors and added high-resolution HLA genotyping to investigate patterns of TCR occurrence. All discovery cohort repertoires had been generated using a single sequencing platform.

About this clone: The antigen this receptor binds is unknown. The record has no base qualities; no much larger clone is one base away.

General study outcomes and caveats: A few of the identified cytomegalovirus-associated TCR beta chains were confirmed in vitro to be specific for cytomegalovirus antigens. The sequencing pipeline was judged likely to have produced a cluster of highly shared sequence variants as a technical artifact. An earlier analysis of some 560 of the donors showed that most TCR beta V segments appeared in productive rearrangements either about 87% or about 30% of the time, which broadly matched IMGT annotations. A later genetic analysis associated a missense DCLRE1C variant with V-gene and J-gene trimming of TCR beta chains, and an independent cohort replicated the association. About 17 rarely observed V segments, including chromosome 9 orphons, were excluded from the earlier analysis of a few hundred of the donors because counts were too low. Strong co-occurrence of HLA alleles, especially DR and DQ, made assigning TCR associations to individual alleles difficult. In a later analysis, TCR association rates were found to vary across HLA loci, with the most associated TCRs seen for DRB1 alleles and the fewest for HLA-C alleles. The classifier was reported to diagnose cytomegalovirus status with high specificity and sensitivity in both the original and validation cohorts. The study gave a list of under 200 TCR beta chains associated with cytomegalovirus. Compared with equally common non-associated chains, HLA-associated TCR beta chains in a later analysis were more clonally expanded and had lower generation probabilities. Because some donors lacked HLA typing at each locus, the association tests relied only on the typed subset. Immune exposure information for the cohort was limited to CMV serostatus. The presence/absence analyses assumed that sequencing depth was roughly uniform across donors, and that assumption may not be true. A later analysis found that most CMV-associated TCR beta chains appeared HLA-restricted, with HLA associations seemingly driven largely by CMV exposure. In a later genetic analysis, fewer N-insertions in productive TCRs were reported among donors in an Asian-associated ancestry cluster than the 666-donor mean. While some public TCRs were present in many individuals, most TCR sequences turned up only very rarely across donors. Some IMGT-functional V segments, including TRBV6-2 and TRBV6-3, could not be told apart with the 87-base-pair reads, so those segments were excluded. At a false discovery rate of 0.05, a later analysis linked about 17,000 TCR beta sequences to specific HLA alleles. Only TCR beta chains were sequenced in this cohort, and the absence of alpha or paired-chain data limited detectable features. According to the authors, the approach could potentially be generalized to other disease states and immunological phenotypes. A further reported finding was that TCR beta sequences accurately predicted the HLA-A and HLA-B alleles for most subjects in the first cohort. Several of the top co-occurrence clusters appeared to be linked to parvovirus B19, influenza, CMV and Epstein-Barr virus, according to a later analysis. Linkage disequilibrium might explain the correlated functional status among segregating V segments, but an unknown experimental factor could not be excluded.

Library preparation employed the immunoSEQ multiplex PCR assay. The multiplex PCR relied on a mix of 60 forward primers for TCR Vbeta segments and 13 reverse primers for TCR Jbeta segments. Amplification of the CDR3 region of rearranged TCR beta genes was performed with a multiplex PCR assay on genomic DNA. The amplified TCR beta libraries were sequenced on the Illumina HiSeq System as 87-base-pair reads. On the study's bioinformatics: In a later analysis, some 80 million unique TCR beta chains were counted across the 666 repertoires, and approximately 9.9 million of these chains were shared by at least two donors. To remove PCR and sequencing errors, raw reads were error-corrected and collapsed into unique sequences using a nearest-neighbor algorithm that merged closely related sequences. CDR3 sequences were aligned to IMGT reference sequences to assign V, D and J gene segments. For a sequence to be retained, a match of at least six nucleotides was required to both a V gene segment and a J gene segment. Rearrangements were classified as productive when the CDR3 lacked stop codons and remained in frame with V and J, and all other rearrangements were classified as non-productive. CDR3 was defined according to IMGT convention as the region running from the second conserved V-encoded cysteine to the conserved J-encoded phenylalanine. The earlier analysis of more than 450 of the donors excluded sequences that lacked an unambiguous match to a single V gene segment. In an earlier analysis of approximately 610 of the donors, V segments were called functional above 56.7% productive rearrangements and were called segregating when the between-donor standard deviation exceeded 5%. A statistical classification framework was built for diagnosing cytomegalovirus status from the catalog of TCR beta chain sequences. In a later analysis, TCR nucleotide sequences were compared against IMGT/GENE-DB human TR gene sequences so that V and J genes could be assigned. A later analysis assigned CDR3 sequences and most-parsimonious VDJ recombination scenarios with the TCRdist pipeline. A later analysis defined each TCR beta chain by its CDR3 amino acid sequence plus V-gene family, and excluded reads lacking a unique V-gene family. In a later analysis, 550 to 650 highly shared, low-generation-probability nucleotide sequences were removed to address suspected cross-contamination and a sequencing artifact. In a later analysis, a clonal expansion index for each public chain was calculated from normalized within-repertoire ranks of inferred template counts. In a later analysis, generation probabilities were computed with a VDJ recombination model fitted to out-of-frame rearrangements, and the resulting probabilities were checked against IGoR. Hypergeometric tests were used in a later analysis to score TCR-TCR, TCR-HLA and TCR-CMV co-occurrence, with a repertoire-size bias correction applied to the TCR pairs. A later analysis estimated false discovery rates by permuting HLA or CMV assignments 20 times. In a later analysis, co-occurring TCRs were grouped using DBSCAN, with TCRdist sequence similarity added in when clustering inside HLA-allele-positive subsets. For co-occurrence clustering, repertoires with fewer than 30,000 or more than 120,000 public chains were excluded, along with roughly 5 repertoires with anomalous nucleotide sharing. This is the immuneACCESS table as TCRdb keeps it, with only in-frame sequences that have V and J called. A part of the clones is gone; compared with another copy, unresolved V genes explain less than half, and the rest is unexplained. That table furnishes V, J and clone size, whereas the DNA furnished D and trimming. Across this sample there are approximately 190,000 clones, with about 90% seen only once. The top ten clones comprise approximately 1.1% of the sample.

From the germline V gene (reference sequence), CDR1 is SEHNR and CDR2 is FQNEAQ. The CDR3 numbers 15 residues from cysteine through phenylalanine. The entry retains the CDR3 DNA only, 45 bases that are in frame from base 1. Here V drops 3 bases and J drops 4 bases, and the junction holds 3 bases not matched to any gene. The cohort consisted of 666 healthy bone marrow donors. All cohort members were sampled while nominally healthy, although unrecorded immune exposures were likely present. The donor was CMV seronegative and belonged to the group of 352 seronegative cohort members. A peripheral blood sample was provided by each donor, and peripheral blood mononuclear cells were used for TCR beta sequencing. Genomic DNA was extracted from the blood cell samples with the Qiagen DNeasy Blood Extraction Kit.

This TCR was sampled from a boy aged 2 to 10 in good health and CMV-seronegative. The chain was built from TRBV7-9 and TRBJ1-6; a stretch of 7 junction bases matches TRBD1. Sequencing input: PBMCs. The CDR3 reads CASSLPGQYNSPLHF. The DNA sequence reads TGTGCCAGCAGCTTGCCGGGACAGTATAATTCACCCCTCCACTTT. Reference TRBV7-9 and TRBJ1-6 genes cover what lies past the CDR3, so the full variable domain is DTGVSQNPRHKITKRGQNVTFRCDPISEHNRLYWYRQTLGQGPEFLTYFQNEAQLEKSRLLSDRFSAERPKGSFSTLEIQRTEQGDSAMYLCASSLPGQYNSPLHFGNGTRLTVT.